A single sample gave rise to the 4 T cell receptor beta chains below, sequenced in a study of blood T cells in healthy people across ages. Then a second PCR, running roughly 6 to 12 cycles, was carried out with a sample-barcoded 5' primer and a J-beta primer mix. TCRdb ran MiXCR on the 5' RACE reads and lists one entry per CDR3 protein. Among 650,000 or so distinct CDR3 sequences listed, 45% to 60% were seen once. Sequencing input: blood. The receptors shown here come from a woman aged 80 or older in good health.

The V gene is TRBV10-1, the J gene TRBJ1-4; D unclear. The CDR3 has 14 amino acids. V lost 3 bases, J lost 7 bases, and 12 bases lay in between. Germline V gene sequence: CDR1 WNHNN, CDR2 SYGVQD (reference sequence). Here the CDR3 DNA reads TGCGCCAGCAGTGACCCCGGCGAGGGTGAAAAACTGTTTTTT. It is translated as CASSDPGEGEKLFF.

The chain has TRBV7-9 and TRBJ1-5; TRBD1 agrees at 7 bases. From germline, CDR1 is SEHNR and CDR2 FQNEAQ (reference sequence). Unmatched junction bases numbered 7, after V lost 5 bases and J lost 0 bases. The CDR3 has 16 residues. The CDR3 sequence: CASSLGDSNSNQPQHF. DNA of the CDR3: TGTGCCAGCAGCCTCGGGGACAGTAATAGCAATCAGCCCCAGCATTTT.

The CDR3 sequence: CATKGPTEAFF. The DNA for the CDR3 is TGTGCTACGAAAGGACCCACTGAAGCTTTCTTT. The rearrangement links TRBV3-1 to TRBJ1-1; no firm D call. The germline V gene encodes CDR1 LGHDT and CDR2 YNNKEL (reference sequence). There are 11 residues in the CDR3.

The chain joins TRBV6-6 to TRBJ1-1, with TRBD1 as a possible D gene (6 bases). Germline CDR1 is MNHNY and CDR2 is SVGAGI (reference sequence). This CDR3 is built from 13 residues. V was pared by 1 base and J by 5 bases, with 8 bases between. The CDR3 sequence: CASSYLQGTEAFF. CDR3 DNA: TGTGCCAGCAGTTACTTACAGGGTACTGAAGCTTTCTTT.